Shown below are 13 T cell receptor beta chains from a single sample sequenced in a study of shared clonotypes between healthy human individuals. Sequencing was performed with immunoSEQ multiplex PCR; in TCRdb, only in-frame clones are kept and a portion is missing. The table has 2 million to 2.5 million clones, roughly 94% seen once. Sequenced input: naive CD4+ T cells sorted from blood. Subset denoted: CD45RA+ positively selected. These TCRs come from a man younger than 35 in good health.

This sequence joins TRBV18 and TRBJ1-2, with 9 bases matching TRBD1. With 4 bases clipped from V and 3 bases from J, the junction kept 6 bases outside the gene matches. The CDR3 length is 15 residues. CDR1 KGHSH and CDR2 LQKENI come from the germline V gene. CDR3 sequence: CASSLRDRDYYGYTF. The CDR3, as DNA: TGTGCCAGCTCACTCCGGGACAGGGATTACTATGGCTACACCTTC.

The chain is built from TRBV7-9 and TRBJ2-7; D gene uncertain. The germline V gene encodes CDR1 SEHNR and CDR2 FQNEAQ (reference sequence). V shed 1 base and J shed 6 bases, with 10 bases lying between them. The CDR3 contains 13 residues. CDR3 sequence: CASSLDLRPEQYF. The CDR3 nucleotides read TGTGCCAGCAGCTTAGATTTGCGGCCCGAGCAGTACTTC.

V gene TRBV15 combines with J gene TRBJ1-2; no reliable D call. CDR3 length: 13 residues. The V gene's germline CDR1 is LNHNV and CDR2 YYDKDF (reference sequence). Trimming took 2 bases from V and 7 from J, leaving 11 bases between them. CDR3 in DNA: TGTGCCACCAGCAGACAACCAGTGGGTGGCTACACCTTC. This codes for CATSRQPVGGYTF. The variable domain in full, with the rest retrieved from reference TRBV15 and TRBJ1-2, is DAMVIQNPRYQVTQFGKPVTLSCSQTLNHNVMYWYQQKSSQAPKLLFHYYDKDFNNEADTPDNFQSRRPNTSFCFLDIRSPGLGDTAMYLCATSRQPVGGYTFGSGTRLTVV.

The CDR3 DNA is TGTGCCAGTAGTATGCGGCCAGGGGCATCATATCAGCCCCAGCATTTT. As protein: CASSMRPGASYQPQHF. The chain employs TRBV19 and TRBJ1-5; tentative D call: TRBD1 (6 bases). This CDR3 region has 16 residues. V was clipped by 3 bases and J by 5 bases, with 17 bases between them. Germline V gene lookup returns CDR1 LNHDA and CDR2 SQIVND (reference sequence).

The chain couples TRBV27 to TRBJ2-7, with 13 bases lining up with TRBD2. CDR3 length: 15 residues. J lost 2 bases, V lost 10 bases, and 8 bases had no gene match. Per germline, CDR1 MNHEY and CDR2 SMNVEV (reference sequence). The CDR3 nucleotides are TGTGCCACCGGGACTAGCGGGGCAAACACCTACGAGCAGTACTTC. Translated, it gives CATGTSGANTYEQYF.

This clone appeared once. V usage is TRBV6-5 and J usage is TRBJ1-6; 9 nucleotides line up with TRBD1. The CDR3 length is 15 residues. J gave up 5 bases and V 6 bases, and 5 bases lay outside the gene matches. CDR1 and CDR2 (germline): MNHEY, SVGAGI. CDR3 in DNA: TGTGCCAGCAGACAGACAGGGGGGAATAATTCACCCCTCCACTTT. Protein sequence: CASRQTGGNNSPLHF.

This chain uses TRBV23-1 with TRBJ2-7; 8 bases agree with TRBD1. TRBV23-1 is assigned to the ORF class and has an uncertain function. The CDR3 length is 14 residues. CDR3 DNA sequence: TGCGCTATAGGAGGCTGGACAGGGATCTACGAGCAGTACTTC. Its translation is CAIGGWTGIYEQYF.

The rearrangement joins TRBV28 to TRBJ1-5; no reliable D call. Trimming removed 8 bases from V and 4 bases from J, with 9 bases in between. The germline gives CDR1 MDHEN, CDR2 SYDVKM. The CDR3 has 12 amino acids. CDR3 protein: CASHWGNQPQHF. CDR3 sequence (DNA): TGTGCCAGCCATTGGGGTAATCAGCCCCAGCATTTT. Full variable domain (missing parts from reference TRBV28 and TRBJ1-5): DVKVTQSSRYLVKRTGEKVFLECVQDMDHENMFWYRQDPGLGLRLIYFSYDVKMKEKGDIPEGYSVSREKKERFSLILESASTNQTSMYLCASHWGNQPQHFGDGTRLSIL.

The genes are TRBV19 and TRBJ1-1; no firm D call. The V gene's germline CDR1 is LNHDA and CDR2 SQIVND (reference sequence). V was pared by 6 bases and J by 4 bases, with 18 bases between. This CDR3 comprises 15 residues. In nucleotides, the CDR3 is TGTGCCAGTAGACTCGAAGGCGGCGGGAGCACTGAAGCTTTCTTT. Encoded protein: CASRLEGGGSTEAFF.

V and J are TRBV6-1 and TRBJ2-1; no reliable D call. The CDR3 loop spans 12 amino acids. Germline V CDR1 and CDR2: MNHNS, SASEGT. V was clipped by 6 bases and J by 4 bases, with 7 bases between them. This CDR3 reads CASSGWYNEQFF. In DNA form, the CDR3 reads TGTGCCAGCAGCGGGTGGTACAATGAGCAGTTCTTC.

The chain has TRBV27 and TRBJ1-2; no firm D call. Trimming cost V 4 bases and J 1 base, with 7 bases left between them. Germline CDR1 is MNHEY and CDR2 is SMNVEV (reference sequence). The CDR3 contains 13 residues. For the CDR3, the DNA is TGTGCCAGCAGTTCCTCAAGTAACTATGGCTACACCTTC. Translation gives CASSSSSNYGYTF.

This rearrangement joins TRBV5-1 to TRBJ1-6; 8 positions match TRBD1. V trimming: 3 bases; J trimming: 6 bases; junction bases outside the gene matches: 8. CDR1 is SGHRS, CDR2 YFSETQ, per germline. The CDR3 extends over 16 amino acids. The CDR3, as DNA: TGCGCCAGCAGCTCGCCCGGACAGGGCCTTAATTCACCCCTCCACTTT. Amino acids: CASSSPGQGLNSPLHF.

V and J are TRBV5-1 and TRBJ1-2; D gene unclear. The germline V gene encodes CDR1 SGHRS and CDR2 YFSETQ. Trimming removed 2 bases at V and 4 bases at J, with 9 bases between. This CDR3 contains 13 residues. The CDR3 is CASSLTTPYGYTF. The CDR3 DNA is TGCGCCAGCAGCTTAACTACTCCCTATGGCTACACCTTC.